This T cell receptor (beta chain) was identified in a study of T cell changes during pregnancy in multiple sclerosis. The assay was immunoSEQ multiplex PCR, and TCRdb's table has in-frame clones only and misses some. The profile covers some 30,000 clones, with roughly 87% appearing a single time and under 9% taken by the ten largest. This clone occurred many times. This specimen was CD8+ T cells from peripheral blood mononuclear cells, taken before pregnancy. The TCR was taken from a female donor with multiple sclerosis, enrolled in a pregnancy study.

The CDR3 is CASSPHGTLIREQFF. The CDR3, as DNA: TGTGCCAGCAGTCCGCACGGGACATTGATACGAGAGCAGTTCTTC. The chain uses TRBV6-5 and TRBJ2-1, with D perhaps matching TRBD1 (6 bases). This CDR3 spans 15 amino acids. Germline lookup yields CDR1 MNHEY and CDR2 SVGAGI. Trimming took 5 bases from V and 10 from J, leaving 21 bases between them.